These T cell receptor beta chains were read from a single sample in a study of T cell responses to AZD1222 COVID-19 vaccine. Assay: immunoSEQ multiplex PCR; the TCRdb copy retains only in-frame clones and omits some. The profile shows 180,000 or so clones, approximately 88% of them singletons. Sequenced material: peripheral blood, taken on day 0 of AZD1222 vaccination. Every receptor here comes from an adult in good health. Each CDR3 is given with its conserved first and last residue. Fields, in order: J gene, V gene, clone size, D gene, CDR3 DNA, CDR3 protein. The D gene is left open where the match is weak. Size is stated for part of the rows, as once, few or many counts, or as a class when the clone is expanded.

>TRBJ2-5|TRBV28|NA|NA
TGTGCCAGCAGTTTTACCGCCCGGCTTGGGGGAGGGACCCAGTACTTC
CASSFTARLGGGTQYF
>TRBJ2-5|TRBV9|NA|NA
TGTGCCAGCAGCGTAGCGAGCGGGCCTTCGGAGACCCAGTACTTC
CASSVASGPSETQYF
>TRBJ1-2|TRBV28|NA|TRBD1
TGTGCCAGCAGAAGACAGGGGCGAGCCTATGGCTACACCTTC
CASRRQGRAYGYTF
>TRBJ2-7|TRBV7-3|NA|NA
TGTGCCAGCACCCCCCCCCTCCAGGCCGCCCCTTACGTAGACGAGCAGTACTTC
CASTPPLQAAPYVDEQYF
>TRBJ1-1|TRBV7-3|NA|TRBD1
TGTGCCAGCAGCTTACCAGGGGGGACTGAAGCTTTCTTT
CASSLPGGTEAFF
>TRBJ1-4|TRBV5-5|once|TRBD1
TGTGCCAGCAGCCCACCGACAGGGGACATAGAGAAACTGTTTTTT
CASSPPTGDIEKLFF
>TRBJ2-1|TRBV7-2|NA|NA
TGTGCCAGCAGCGTAGGGCAGAGAGGAAATGAGCAGTTCTTC
CASSVGQRGNEQFF
>TRBJ1-5|TRBV5-8|NA|NA
TGTGCCAGCAGCTTGGCCAGGTATAGGAGTAGCAATCAGCCCCAGCATTTT
CASSLARYRSSNQPQHF
>TRBJ1-6|TRBV5-5|NA|TRBD1
TGTGCCAGCAGCACTAATGCCGGCGGACAGGGCCTTTCACCCCTCCACTTT
CASSTNAGGQGLSPLHF
>TRBJ2-3|TRBV10-2|NA|TRBD1
TGCGCCAGCAATAGGCCGACAGGGGGCGCCGATACGCAGTATTTT
CASNRPTGGADTQYF
>TRBJ1-6|TRBV9|NA|TRBD1
TGTGCCAGCAGCGGCGACAGGGTCAGTTCACCCCTCCACTTT
CASSGDRVSSPLHF
>TRBJ1-6|TRBV6-2/TRBV6-3|NA|NA
TGTGCCAGCAGCTCCCACAGGAGCTCCTATAATTCACCCCTCCACTTT
CASSSHRSSYNSPLHF
>TRBJ1-4|TRBV6-6|NA|NA
TGTGCCAGCAGTCGGGACGGTGTCTCTCTGTTTTTT
CASSRDGVSLFF
>TRBJ1-2|TRBV11-2|NA|NA
TGTGCCAGCAGCCCTAGCAGACAGACTTATGGCTACACCTTC
CASSPSRQTYGYTF
>TRBJ2-7|TRBV20-1|NA|TRBD1
TGCAGTGCTAGTCGCGGGACAGGGGGTTCCTACGAGCAGTACTTC
CSASRGTGGSYEQYF
>TRBJ1-1|TRBV6-5|NA|NA
TGTGCCAGCAACTTCTTTGATGAAGCTTTCTTT
CASNFFDEAFF
>TRBJ2-1|TRBV15|NA|NA
TGTGCCACCAGCAGATTGTTAGACTCCTACAATGAGCAGTTCTTC
CATSRLLDSYNEQFF